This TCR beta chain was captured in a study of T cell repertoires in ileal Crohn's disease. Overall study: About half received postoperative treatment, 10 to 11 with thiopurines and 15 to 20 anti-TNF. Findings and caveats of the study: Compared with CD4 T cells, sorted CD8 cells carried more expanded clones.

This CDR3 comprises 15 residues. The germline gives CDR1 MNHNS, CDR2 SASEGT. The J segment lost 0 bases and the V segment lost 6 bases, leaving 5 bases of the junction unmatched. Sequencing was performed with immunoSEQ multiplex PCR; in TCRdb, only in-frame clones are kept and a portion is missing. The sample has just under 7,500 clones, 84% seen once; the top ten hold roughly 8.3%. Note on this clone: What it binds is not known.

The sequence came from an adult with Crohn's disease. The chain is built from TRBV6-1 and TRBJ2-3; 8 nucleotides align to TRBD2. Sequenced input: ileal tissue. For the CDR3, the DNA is TGTGCCAGCAGGGCTAGCGGGCATAGCACAGATACGCAGTATTTT. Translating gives CASRASGHSTDTQYF.